The rows below give T cell receptor beta chains drawn from one sample of a study of molecular identifiers for immune sequencing clone quantification. A single record per CDR3 protein comes from TCRdb applying MiXCR to the PCR reads. The data contain over 600,000 distinct CDR3 sequences, 20% of them singletons. The sequencing sample was made of naive CD8+ T cells from blood, with Jurkat cell RNA spiked in. The receptors originated from a human donor in good health. Some libraries in this study had Jurkat cell RNA spiked in. Both conserved end residues are part of each CDR3.

16 | TRBJ2-1 | TRBV3-1 | CASSPEAGLTYNEQFF
16 | TRBJ1-1 | TRBV9 | CASSGDDVGAYTEAFF
16 | TRBJ1-2 | TRBV7-2 | CASQIITGPEAYGYTF
12 | TRBJ2-1 | TRBV20-1 | CSARELGSEQFF
15 | TRBJ2-3 | TRBV3-1 | CASRPARNGTDTQYF
16 | TRBJ1-6 | TRBV11-2 | CASSLLGQAYNSPLHF
14 | TRBJ2-7 | TRBV20-1 | CSAIMERSAYKQYF
12 | TRBJ2-1 | TRBV30 | CAWSVGFSEQFF
14 | TRBJ2-7 | TRBV6-1 | CASSVRGGDYEQYF
16 | TRBJ1-2 | TRBV9 | CASSADRDRGNYGYTF
14 | TRBJ2-2 | TRBV2 | CASSPWSGAGELFF
13 | TRBJ1-2 | TRBV6-2/TRBV6-3 | CASSQTGSYGYTF
15 | TRBJ2-7 | TRBV6-2/TRBV6-3 | CASSPYQGRIDEQYF
15 | TRBJ2-7 | TRBV5-3 | CASILEWTDSYEQYF
16 | TRBJ2-3 | TRBV2 | CASAMPPGRYTDTQYF
15 | TRBJ2-3 | TRBV6-2/TRBV6-3 | CASRSTASSTDTQYF
14 | TRBJ1-1 | TRBV12-3/TRBV12-4 | CASTLGQINTEAFF
15 | TRBJ1-3 | TRBV19 | CASAGDRGSGNTIYF
15 | TRBJ1-3 | TRBV9 | CASSVAGASGNTIYF
14 | TRBJ1-5 | TRBV19 | CASSIWQYNQPQHF
16 | TRBJ2-1 | TRBV30 | CAWKLREGLFSHEQFF
16 | TRBJ2-7 | TRBV6-5 | CASSYVGASVSYEQYF
16 | TRBJ1-1 | TRBV6-6 | CASSYSPPEVNTEAFF
12 | TRBJ1-1 | TRBV7-9 | CASRGQGSEAFF
16 | TRBJ2-3 | TRBV19 | CASSILLAGTTDTQYF